The table lists the clone carrying this TCR beta chain with many counts. The antigen is undetermined. The investigators amplified TCR beta CDR3 regions from RNA transcripts. TCR CDR3 underwent first-round RT-PCR with the HTBI primer set. Each CDR3 protein gets one entry after TCRdb re-called the multiplex PCR reads with MiXCR. The sample has roughly 150,000 distinct CDR3 sequences, less than 10% seen once. Unmatched junction bases numbered 5, after V lost 3 bases and J lost 2 bases. Germline-derived CDR1 and CDR2 are MNHEY and SVGEGT. The CDR3 extends over 16 amino acids. The sample comes from a study of T cells in Graves' hyperthyroidism and ophthalmopathy. Points from the study as a whole: Ophthalmopathy was predicted by the model a median of approximately 6 months ahead of onset.

The clonotype was recovered from a woman younger than 30 with Graves' hyperthyroidism that later progressed to Graves' ophthalmopathy. Sequenced material: blood. This sequence joins TRBV6-2 or TRBV6-3 and TRBJ2-3; 10 bases agree with TRBD2. The CDR3 reads CASSYGTSDITDTQYF. The DNA of the CDR3 is TGTGCCAGCAGTTATGGGACTAGCGACATCACAGATACGCAGTATTTT.